One sample yielded the 22 T cell receptor beta chains listed below, sequenced in a study of OX40 agonist ivuxolimab in advanced cancers. TCRdb's table, derived via immunoSEQ multiplex PCR, lists solely in-frame clones and lacks some. The data hold about 82,000 clones, with about 91% observed a single time. This sample comprised CD4+ or CD8+ T cells sorted from blood, obtained in a trial of the OX40 agonist ivuxolimab. Receptors were obtained from an adult with an advanced solid tumor such as melanoma, head and neck, liver or kidney cancer.

The genes are TRBV19 and TRBJ2-3; D is undetermined. Trimming cost V 5 bases and J 2 bases, with 14 bases left between them. Germline V CDR1 and CDR2: LNHDA, SQIVND (reference sequence). The CDR3 is made up of 15 amino acids. CDR3 sequence: CASSRGRISTDTQYF. CDR3 nucleotide sequence: TGTGCCAGTAGTCGAGGTCGGATATCCACAGATACGCAGTATTTT.

The V call is TRBV29-1, the J call TRBJ1-1; TRBD1 matches 8 bases. Germline CDR1 reads SQVTM; CDR2 reads ANQGSEA. The junction had 5 bases not matched to a gene; V was cut back by 7 bases and J by 4 bases. The CDR3 totals 12 residues. Here the CDR3 reads CSATGGGTEAFF. The CDR3 region has the DNA TGCAGCGCCACAGGGGGAGGCACTGAAGCTTTCTTT.

The rearrangement links TRBV14 to TRBJ2-5; TRBD1 matches at 8 bases. V dropped 6 bases and J dropped 7; count of bases not matched to a gene: 4. Germline V gene sequence: CDR1 SGHDN, CDR2 FVKESK. CDR3 length: 12 amino acids. This CDR3 reads CASRGTGLTQYF. In nucleotides, the CDR3 is TGTGCCAGCAGGGGGACAGGACTGACCCAGTACTTC. The full variable domain, completed using reference TRBV14 and TRBJ2-5, is EAGVTQFPSHSVIEKGQTVTLRCDPISGHDNLYWYRRVMGKEIKFLLHFVKESKQDESGMPNNRFLAERTGGTYSTLKVQPAELEDSGVYFCASRGTGLTQYFGPGTRLLVL.

The chain links TRBV11-1 to TRBJ2-1, with 8 bases that match TRBD2. The CDR3 spans 15 residues. Germline CDR1 is SGHAT and CDR2 is FQDESV (reference sequence). V was pared by 5 bases and J by 2 bases, with 5 bases of the junction left unmatched. The CDR3 bases are TGTGCCAGCAGCCCCTTAGCGGGACCCTACAATGAGCAGTTCTTC. Translation gives CASSPLAGPYNEQFF. The variable domain in full, completed from reference TRBV11-1 and TRBJ2-1, reads EAEVAQSPRYKITEKSQAVAFWCDPISGHATLYWYRQILGQGPELLVQFQDESVVDDSQLPKDRFSAERLKGVDSTLKIQPAELGDSAMYLCASSPLAGPYNEQFFGPGTRLTVL.

The V gene is TRBV5-6, the J gene TRBJ1-4, with a tentative D call TRBD1 (5 bases). Germline V gene data show CDR1 as SGHDT and CDR2 as YYEEEE. V lost 1 base, J lost 5 bases, and 9 bases lay in between. The CDR3 sequence is 14 residues long. CDR3 region: CASSLRQTNEKLFF. The CDR3 DNA reads TGTGCCAGCAGCTTGCGACAGACCAATGAAAAACTGTTTTTT.

The CDR3 reads CASSPRTAENEKLFF. In nucleotides, the CDR3 is TGTGCCAGCTCACCAAGGACTGCCGAGAATGAAAAACTGTTTTTT. This chain uses TRBV18 with TRBJ1-4; no definite D call. Trimming took off 2 bases at V and 5 bases at J, with 12 bases between the two ends. CDR3 size: 15 residues. The V gene's germline CDR1 is KGHSH and CDR2 LQKENI.

This clone was seen once. V and J are TRBV5-1 and TRBJ2-5; D perhaps matches TRBD2 (6 bases). Germline-derived CDR1 and CDR2 are SGHRS and YFSETQ. V gave up 2 bases and J gave up 3 bases, with 11 bases separating them. The CDR3 runs 14 residues. The CDR3 DNA sequence: TGCGCCAGCAGCTTCCATGGCGGGGAAGAGACCCAGTACTTC. Protein product: CASSFHGGEETQYF.

The chain recombines TRBV19 with TRBJ2-1; D uncertain. The CDR3 has 16 residues. Trimming shortened V by 2 bases and J by 9 bases, and 20 bases separated the two germline ends. Germline values: CDR1 LNHDA, CDR2 SQIVND (reference sequence). The DNA for the CDR3 is TGTGCCAGTAGTATATGGGGTAGCCAAAAAGGTGGTGAGCAGTTCTTC. This encodes CASSIWGSQKGGEQFF. The full variable domain, its missing parts supplied by reference TRBV19 and TRBJ2-1, is DGGITQSPKYLFRKEGQNVTLSCEQNLNHDAMYWYRQDPGQGLRLIYYSQIVNDFQKGDIAEGYSVSREKKESFPLTVTSAQKNPTAFYLCASSIWGSQKGGEQFFGPGTRLTVL.

This clone was seen repeatedly, ten times or more. The chain joins TRBV6-5 to TRBJ1-5; a weak D match, TRBD1 (5 bases). The CDR3 contains 15 residues. V was cut by 0 bases and J by 9 bases, with 15 bases left in between. Germline-derived CDR1 and CDR2 are MNHEY and SVGAGI. The CDR3 protein is CASSYSRDAHTPQHF. As DNA, the CDR3 is TGTGCCAGCAGTTACTCCCGGGACGCCCATACGCCCCAGCATTTT.

The chain recombines TRBV5-1 with TRBJ2-1, with D perhaps TRBD1 (6 bases). V lost 4 bases, J lost 6 bases, and 11 bases lay in between. This CDR3 has 13 amino acids. From germline, CDR1 is SGHRS and CDR2 YFSETQ. The CDR3 reads CASSARQVNEQFF. The CDR3 nucleotides read TGCGCCAGCAGCGCACGACAGGTCAATGAGCAGTTCTTC.

This chain links TRBV29-1 with TRBJ1-1; TRBD1 aligns across 7 bases. Germline V gives CDR1 SQVTM, CDR2 ANQGSEA. The CDR3 sequence is 13 residues long. J lost 2 bases, V lost 7 bases, and 7 bases had no gene match. In DNA, the CDR3 is TGCAGCGATGCGGGACAGACTAACACTGAAGCTTTCTTT. Its translation is CSDAGQTNTEAFF.

The CDR3: CATGRQAGSNQPQHF. CDR3 nucleotide sequence: TGTGCCACCGGACGTCAGGCGGGGAGCAATCAGCCCCAGCATTTT. The chain recombines TRBV27 with TRBJ1-5, with no clear D. The CDR3 sequence is 15 residues long. Germline V lookup: CDR1 MNHEY, CDR2 SMNVEV (reference sequence). V lost 10 bases and J lost 1, with 17 bases in between.

V usage is TRBV5-1 and J usage is TRBJ2-2; 7 bases are a match to TRBD2. The CDR3 has 14 amino acids. Germline V CDR1 and CDR2: SGHRS, YFSETQ. V shed 6 bases, J shed 1 base, and the junction held 3 bases outside the gene matches. CDR3 nucleotide sequence: TGCGCCAGCAACCAGCGGGGGAACACCGGGGAGCTGTTTTTT. Residues: CASNQRGNTGELFF.

This sequence joins TRBV6-1 and TRBJ2-7; 7 bases map to TRBD2. From germline, CDR1 is MNHNS and CDR2 SASEGT. V trimming: 7 bases; J trimming: 3 bases; junction bases outside the gene matches: 12. The CDR3 contains 15 residues. DNA for the CDR3: TGTGCCAGCACTCCGGCCCCTAGCGGAGGCTACGAGCAGTACTTC. Translation: CASTPAPSGGYEQYF.

The rearrangement joins TRBV11-3 to TRBJ2-3; D perhaps matches TRBD1 (6 bases). Germline V CDR1 and CDR2: SGHNT, YENEEA. CDR3 length equals 16 residues. V was shortened by 1 base and J by 2 bases, with 13 bases between the two germline ends. CDR3 in DNA: TGTGCCAGCAGCTTAGGGACAGTCTCCTACACAGATACGCAGTATTTT. Encoded protein: CASSLGTVSYTDTQYF.

The CDR3 DNA sequence: TGTGCCAGTAGTATCCTGACTAGCGCCCCAGGGAATGAGCAGTTCTTC. Protein product: CASSILTSAPGNEQFF. The chain has TRBV19 and TRBJ2-1, with TRBD2 identical over 8 bases. The CDR3 has 16 amino acids. V was pared by 3 bases and J by 7 bases, with 11 bases of the junction left unmatched. Germline V gives CDR1 LNHDA, CDR2 SQIVND (reference sequence).

The chain combines TRBV5-1 with TRBJ1-4; 10 bases align to TRBD1. The CDR3 runs 15 residues. CDR1 and CDR2 (germline): SGHRS, YFSETQ. The trim removed 3 bases at V and 6 bases at J, leaving 5 bases unmatched. CDR3 amino acids: CASSYRGTGDEKLFF. The CDR3 DNA reads as TGCGCCAGCAGCTATCGCGGGACAGGGGATGAAAAACTGTTTTTT.

The chain carries TRBV5-1 and TRBJ1-1, with D perhaps matching TRBD1 (6 bases). Trimming shortened V by 1 base and J by 0 bases, and 10 bases separated the two germline ends. CDR1 is SGHRS and CDR2 is YFSETQ in the germline V gene. The CDR3 is made up of 15 amino acids. CDR3 in amino acids: CASSLRGLVNTEAFF. CDR3 DNA: TGCGCCAGCAGCTTGCGGGGGCTGGTGAACACTGAAGCTTTCTTT.

J is TRBJ2-1 and V is TRBV6-1, with 11 nucleotides matching TRBD1. CDR1 and CDR2 from the germline V gene are MNHNS and SASEGT. The CDR3 spans 15 residues. Trimming took 10 bases from V and 2 from J; bases not matched to a gene: 7. CDR3 sequence: CANRDRGAPYNEQFF. The CDR3 nucleotides are TGTGCCAACAGGGACAGGGGGGCCCCCTACAATGAGCAGTTCTTC.

On this clone itself: One end of the junction varies from germline; a read error may be responsible. The rearrangement joins TRBV7-2 to TRBJ2-7; either TRBD1 or TRBD2 may supply D (6 bases each). Germline V gene lookup returns CDR1 SGHTA and CDR2 FQGNSA. The CDR3 runs 14 residues. The CDR3 region has the DNA TGTGCCAGCAGCTTCATCGGGGGCTCAAACGAGGGAGTCTTC. Amino acid sequence: CASSFIGGSNEGVF.

This clone has a single count. This chain connects TRBV5-5 to TRBJ2-7, with 8 bases that match TRBD2. Germline CDR1 is SGHKS and CDR2 is YYEKEE (reference sequence). The CDR3 length is 14 residues. With 4 bases clipped from V and 3 bases from J, the junction kept 6 bases outside the gene matches. CDR3 sequence reads: CASSPPGLGYEQYF. CDR3 nucleotide sequence: TGTGCCAGCAGCCCCCCGGGACTAGGCTACGAGCAGTACTTC.

This rearrangement joins TRBV7-2 to TRBJ2-5; no firm D call. V lost 3 bases and J lost 4, with 18 bases in between. Germline V gene sequence: CDR1 SGHTA, CDR2 FQGNSA. This CDR3 is built from 16 residues. CDR3: CASSFNGPPTGETQYF. Here the CDR3 DNA reads TGTGCCAGCAGCTTTAATGGACCTCCGACGGGAGAGACCCAGTACTTC.